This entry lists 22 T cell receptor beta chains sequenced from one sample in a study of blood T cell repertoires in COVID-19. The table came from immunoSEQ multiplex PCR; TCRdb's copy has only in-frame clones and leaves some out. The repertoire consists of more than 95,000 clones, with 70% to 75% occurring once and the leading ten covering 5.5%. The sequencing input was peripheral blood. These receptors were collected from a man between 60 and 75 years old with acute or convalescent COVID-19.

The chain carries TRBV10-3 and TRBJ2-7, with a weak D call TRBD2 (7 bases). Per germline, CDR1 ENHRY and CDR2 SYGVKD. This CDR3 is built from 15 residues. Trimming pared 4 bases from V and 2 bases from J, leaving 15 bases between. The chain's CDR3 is CAISVGGGSTYEQYF. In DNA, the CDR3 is TGTGCCATCAGTGTGGGCGGGGGCTCTACCTACGAGCAGTACTTC.

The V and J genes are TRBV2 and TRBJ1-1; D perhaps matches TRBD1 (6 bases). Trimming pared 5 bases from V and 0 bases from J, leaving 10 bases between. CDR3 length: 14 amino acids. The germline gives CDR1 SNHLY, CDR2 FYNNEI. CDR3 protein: CASSNTGLNTEAFF. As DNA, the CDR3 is TGTGCCAGCAGTAATACAGGGCTGAACACTGAAGCTTTCTTT.

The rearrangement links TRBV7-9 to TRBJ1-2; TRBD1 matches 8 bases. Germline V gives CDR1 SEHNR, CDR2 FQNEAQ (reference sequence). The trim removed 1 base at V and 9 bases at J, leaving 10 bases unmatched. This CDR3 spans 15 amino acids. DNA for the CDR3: TGTGCCAGCAGCTTAGGCCTACCCGGACAGGGAAGCTACACCTTC. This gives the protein CASSLGLPGQGSYTF.

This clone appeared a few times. The CDR3 region is CAISGGDGKSYTF. The CDR3 DNA reads TGTGCCATCAGTGGGGGGGATGGAAAAAGCTACACCTTC. This sequence joins TRBV10-3 and TRBJ1-2; TRBD1 might be the D (5 bases). The V end lost 4 bases, the J end lost 9 bases, and 15 bases lay between the germline ends. CDR3 size: 13 residues. Germline V gene sequence: CDR1 ENHRY, CDR2 SYGVKD.

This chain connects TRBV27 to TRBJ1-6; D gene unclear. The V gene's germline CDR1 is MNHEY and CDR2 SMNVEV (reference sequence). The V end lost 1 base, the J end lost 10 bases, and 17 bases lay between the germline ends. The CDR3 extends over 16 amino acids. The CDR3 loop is CASSLYRGMGSSPLHF. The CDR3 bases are TGTGCCAGCAGTTTATATCGAGGGATGGGTTCCTCACCCCTCCACTTT.

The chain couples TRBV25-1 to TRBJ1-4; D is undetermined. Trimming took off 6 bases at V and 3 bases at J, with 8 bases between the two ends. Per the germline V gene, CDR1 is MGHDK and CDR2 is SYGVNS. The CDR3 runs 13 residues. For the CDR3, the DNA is TGTGCCAGCAGGTCTTCAGCTAATGAAAAACTGTTTTTT. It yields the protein CASRSSANEKLFF. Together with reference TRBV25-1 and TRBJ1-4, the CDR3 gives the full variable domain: EADIYQTPRYLVIGTGKKITLECSQTMGHDKMYWYQQDPGMELHLIHYSYGVNSTEKGDLSSESTVSRIRTEHFPLTLESARPSHTSQYLCASRSSANEKLFFGSGTQLSVL.

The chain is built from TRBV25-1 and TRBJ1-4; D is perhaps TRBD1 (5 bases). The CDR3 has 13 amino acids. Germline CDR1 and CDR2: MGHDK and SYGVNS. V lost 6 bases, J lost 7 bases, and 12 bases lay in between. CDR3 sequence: CASRSPGGEKLFF. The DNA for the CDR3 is TGTGCCAGCAGAAGCCCGGGGGGTGAAAAACTGTTTTTT.

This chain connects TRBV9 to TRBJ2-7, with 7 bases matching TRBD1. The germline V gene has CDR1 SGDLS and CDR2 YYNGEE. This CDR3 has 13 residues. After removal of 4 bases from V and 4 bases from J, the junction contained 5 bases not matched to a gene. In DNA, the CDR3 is TGTGCCAGCAGCAACTTGACAGGGTACGAGCAGTACTTC. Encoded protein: CASSNLTGYEQYF.

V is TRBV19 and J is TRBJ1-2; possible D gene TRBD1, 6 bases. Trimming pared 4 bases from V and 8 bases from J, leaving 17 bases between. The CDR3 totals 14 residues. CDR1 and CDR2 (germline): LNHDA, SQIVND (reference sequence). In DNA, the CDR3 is TGTGCCAGTAGTAGGGGGCGCAGCAACGAGGGCTACACCTTC. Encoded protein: CASSRGRSNEGYTF.

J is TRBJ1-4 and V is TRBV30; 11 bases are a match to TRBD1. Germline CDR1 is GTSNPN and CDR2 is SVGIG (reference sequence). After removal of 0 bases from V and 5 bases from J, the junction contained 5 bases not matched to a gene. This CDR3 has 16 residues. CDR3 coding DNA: TGTGCCTGGAGTGTCGGACAGGGGGCGAGAAATGAAAAACTGTTTTTT. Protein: CAWSVGQGARNEKLFF.

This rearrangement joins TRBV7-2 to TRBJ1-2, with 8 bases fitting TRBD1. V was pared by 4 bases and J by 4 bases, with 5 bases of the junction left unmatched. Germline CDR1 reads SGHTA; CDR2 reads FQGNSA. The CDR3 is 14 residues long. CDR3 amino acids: CASSSAGGAYGYTF. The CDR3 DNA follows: TGTGCCAGCAGCTCCGCAGGGGGCGCCTATGGCTACACCTTC.

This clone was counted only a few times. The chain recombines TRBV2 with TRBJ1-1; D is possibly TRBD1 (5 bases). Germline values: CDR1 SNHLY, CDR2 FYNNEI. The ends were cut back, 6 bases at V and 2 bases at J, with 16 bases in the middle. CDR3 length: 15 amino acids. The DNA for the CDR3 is TGTGCCAGCAGCCGACAGACTCAGAGCAACACTGAAGCTTTCTTT. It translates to CASSRQTQSNTEAFF.

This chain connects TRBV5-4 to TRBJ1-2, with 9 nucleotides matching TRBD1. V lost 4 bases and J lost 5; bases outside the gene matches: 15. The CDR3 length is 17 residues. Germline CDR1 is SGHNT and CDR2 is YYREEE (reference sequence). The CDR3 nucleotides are TGTGCCAGCAGCCCGCAATTAACAGGGGGCCTTTCTTATGGCTACACCTTC. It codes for CASSPQLTGGLSYGYTF.

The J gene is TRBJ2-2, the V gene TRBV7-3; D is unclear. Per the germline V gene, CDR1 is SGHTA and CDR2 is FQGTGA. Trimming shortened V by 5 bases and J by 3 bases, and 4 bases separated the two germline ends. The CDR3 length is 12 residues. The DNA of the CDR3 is TGTGCCAGCAGCCCCGACACCGGGGAGCTGTTTTTT. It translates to CASSPDTGELFF.

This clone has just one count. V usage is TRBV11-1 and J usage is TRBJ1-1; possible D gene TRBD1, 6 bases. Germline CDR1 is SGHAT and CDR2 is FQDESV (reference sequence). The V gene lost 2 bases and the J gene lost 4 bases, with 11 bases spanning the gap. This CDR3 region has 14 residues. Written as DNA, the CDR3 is TGTGCCAGCAGCTTACGGGGGGCCAGCACTGAAGCTTTCTTT. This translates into CASSLRGASTEAFF.

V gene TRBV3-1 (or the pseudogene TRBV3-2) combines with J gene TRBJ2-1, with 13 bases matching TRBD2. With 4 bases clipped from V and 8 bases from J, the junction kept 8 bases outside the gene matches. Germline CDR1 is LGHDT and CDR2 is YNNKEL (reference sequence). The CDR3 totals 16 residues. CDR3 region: CASSRPGTSGIDEQFF. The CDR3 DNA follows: TGTGCCAGCAGCCGGCCCGGGACTAGCGGGATCGATGAGCAGTTCTTC.

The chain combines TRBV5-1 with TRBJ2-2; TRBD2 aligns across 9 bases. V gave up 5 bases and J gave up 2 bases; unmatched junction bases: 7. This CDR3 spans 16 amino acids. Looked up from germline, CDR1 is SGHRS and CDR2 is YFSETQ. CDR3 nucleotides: TGCGCCAGCAGTCGCTCTAGCGGGACCAACACCGGGGAGCTGTTTTTT. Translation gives CASSRSSGTNTGELFF.

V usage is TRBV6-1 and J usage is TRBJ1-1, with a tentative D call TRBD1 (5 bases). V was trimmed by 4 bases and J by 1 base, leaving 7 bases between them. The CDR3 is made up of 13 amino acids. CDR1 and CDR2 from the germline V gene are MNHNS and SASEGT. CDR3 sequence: CASSARANTEAFF. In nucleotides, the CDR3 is TGTGCCAGCAGTGCCAGGGCGAACACTGAAGCTTTCTTT.

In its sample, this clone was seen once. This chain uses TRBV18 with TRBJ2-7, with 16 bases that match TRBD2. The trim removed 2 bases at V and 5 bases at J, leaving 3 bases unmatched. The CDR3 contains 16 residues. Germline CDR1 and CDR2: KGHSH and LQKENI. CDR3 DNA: TGTGCCAGCTCACCATCCGGGACTAGCGGGAGGGACGAGCAGTACTTC. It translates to CASSPSGTSGRDEQYF.

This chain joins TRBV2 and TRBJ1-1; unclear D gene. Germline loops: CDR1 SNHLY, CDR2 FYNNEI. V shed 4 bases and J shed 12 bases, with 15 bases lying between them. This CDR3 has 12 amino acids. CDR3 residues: CASSVPPGASFF. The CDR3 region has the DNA TGTGCCAGCAGTGTACCCCCGGGTGCATCTTTCTTT.

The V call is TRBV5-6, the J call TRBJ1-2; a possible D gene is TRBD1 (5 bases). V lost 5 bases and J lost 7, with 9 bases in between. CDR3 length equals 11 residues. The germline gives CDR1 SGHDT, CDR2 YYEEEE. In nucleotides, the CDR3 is TGTGCCAGCAGAAGGGGCATTGGCTACACCTTC. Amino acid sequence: CASRRGIGYTF. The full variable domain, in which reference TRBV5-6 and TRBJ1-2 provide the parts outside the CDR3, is DAGVTQSPTHLIKTRGQQVTLRCSPKSGHDTVSWYQQALGQGPQFIFQYYEEEERQRGNFPDRFSGHQFPNYSSELNVNALLLGDSALYLCASRRGIGYTFGSGTRLTVV.

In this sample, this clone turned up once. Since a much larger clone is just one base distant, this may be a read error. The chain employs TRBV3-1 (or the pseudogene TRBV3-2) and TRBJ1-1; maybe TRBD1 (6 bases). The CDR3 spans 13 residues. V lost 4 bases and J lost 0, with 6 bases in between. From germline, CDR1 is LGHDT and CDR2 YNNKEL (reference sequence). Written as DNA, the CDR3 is TGTGCCAGCAGCCGGACAGTGAACACTGAAGCTTTCTTT. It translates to CASSRTVNTEAFF.